This TCR beta chain comes out of a study of T-cell memory formation after mild COVID-19 (dated by TCRdb to the early 2020s). At the level of the whole study: TCR sequence clusters from the two donors were largely donor specific. In a couple of donors, T-cell clones that expanded and contracted after mild COVID-19 were followed by sequencing TCRalpha and TCRbeta repertoires longitudinally. Two young, previously healthy adult volunteers made up the cohort, one male and one female. On the study overall, not on this receptor specifically: Contracting CD4+ clones appeared mostly in the CM and EM memory subsets, whereas CD8+ clones were enriched in EMRA. Only a couple of mild cases were covered in the study, and larger cohorts including severe cases with pre-infection samples were considered necessary. Some responding clones were detected in pre-infection memory, which suggested that pre-existing cross-reactive memory T cells had joined the SARS-CoV-2 response. From day 15 to 85, contracting clones showed balanced CD4/CD8 phenotypes, whereas a second wave of clones that expanded from day 15 to 37 leaned towards CD4+. The second-wave clones that peaked on day 37 were not confirmed to be SARS-CoV-2 specific.

PBMCs were isolated by Ficoll-Paque density gradient centrifugation. This clonotype has more than one count but fewer than ten. It has no known antigen specificity. Per-base qualities were not stored, and no clone one base away is much larger. The CDR3 starts with the cysteine, ends with the phenylalanine, and has 13 residues. Only the CDR3 portion is preserved as DNA: 39 bases, with reading frame beginning at the first base. Sequences ENHRY (CDR1) and SYGVKD (CDR2) are obtained from the germline V gene. Cut back by 11 bases and 2 bases, the V and J ends lie 15 bases apart. The sequencer listed for this sample is Illumina NovaSeq 6000. TCRalpha and TCRbeta cDNA libraries were constructed by 5'RACE with constant-segment primers, with sample barcodes and unique molecular identifiers being introduced. RNA was extracted from every sample with Trizol reagent. Libraries were amplified in two PCR steps, with a second sample barcode and Illumina TruSeq adapters added in the second step. Libraries were sequenced on an Illumina NovaSeq with 2 x 150 bp paired-end reads. As for the original processing: Reads were demultiplexed and collapsed into UMI-guided consensus sequences with migec v1.2.7. Using mixcr v2.1.11, the UMI consensuses were aligned to TRA and TRB V and J templates and assembled into clonotypes. A clonotype was counted as expanded or contracted only when both edgeR and NoisET called the clonotype significant, with the noise models trained on biological replicates. For edgeR calls, the thresholds were a false discovery rate-adjusted p below 0.01 and a log2 fold-change of 1. As an exploratory analysis of dynamics, max-normalized trajectories of the 1000 most abundant clonotypes were examined with PCA combined with hierarchical clustering. Each responding clone was given a CD4 or CD8 phenotype based on the CD4+ and CD8+ repertoires, which had been sequenced separately. Using fastp at Q25 and MiXCR, TCRdb reprocessed the public reads and kept productive beta chains. Identical CDR3 proteins give one entry, which carries the most common genes and DNA. The V and J calls were determined by TCRdb, not by the authors. This sample gives around 250,000 distinct CDR3 sequences in total; 16% of them show up just once. The ten top clones hold around a fifth of the sample.

The sequenced sample consisted of PBMCs or a T cell subset sorted from them (not recorded which). The chain uses TRBV10-3 and TRBJ1-2; the D gene is perhaps TRBD1, from 5 matching bases. The sequence was collected from a man in his late teens or twenties who had mild COVID-19 (a few samples of this study predate the infection). The sample titles of this study are shuffled in the database, so cell type and time point are left out; the donor was told from shared clones. CDR3 protein: CAVTVTENYGYTF. The DNA is as follows: TGTGCCGTTACCGTGACAGAGAACTATGGCTACACCTTC.